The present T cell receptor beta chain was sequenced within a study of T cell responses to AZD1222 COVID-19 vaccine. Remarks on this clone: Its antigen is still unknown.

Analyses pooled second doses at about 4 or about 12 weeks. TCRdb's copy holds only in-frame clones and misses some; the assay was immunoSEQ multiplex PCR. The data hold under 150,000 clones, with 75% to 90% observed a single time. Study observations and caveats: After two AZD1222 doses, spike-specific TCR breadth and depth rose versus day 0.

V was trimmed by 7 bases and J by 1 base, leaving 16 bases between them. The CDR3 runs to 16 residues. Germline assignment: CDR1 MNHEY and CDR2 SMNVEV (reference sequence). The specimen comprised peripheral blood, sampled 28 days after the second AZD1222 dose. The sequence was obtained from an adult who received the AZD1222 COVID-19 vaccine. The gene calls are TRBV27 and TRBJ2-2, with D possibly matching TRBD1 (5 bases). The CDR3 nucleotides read TGTGCCAGCACCCGAGCCCAGGGTTTGAACACCGGGGAGCTGTTTTTT. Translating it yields CASTRAQGLNTGELFF.